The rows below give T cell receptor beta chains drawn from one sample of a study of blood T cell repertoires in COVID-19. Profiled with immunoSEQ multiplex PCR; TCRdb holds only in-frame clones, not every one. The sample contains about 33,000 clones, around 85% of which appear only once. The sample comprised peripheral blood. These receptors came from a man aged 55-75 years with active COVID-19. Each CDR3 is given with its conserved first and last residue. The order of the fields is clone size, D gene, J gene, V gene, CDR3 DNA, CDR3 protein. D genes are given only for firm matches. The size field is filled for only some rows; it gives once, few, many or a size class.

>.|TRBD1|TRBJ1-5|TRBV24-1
TGTGCCACCAGTGAAGCCGGGACAGCGAACAATCAGCCCCAGCATTTT
CATSEAGTANNQPQHF
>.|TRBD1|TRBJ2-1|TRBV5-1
TGCGCCAGCAGCCCTAGACAGGGGCTCAGGAATGAGCAGTTCTTC
CASSPRQGLRNEQFF
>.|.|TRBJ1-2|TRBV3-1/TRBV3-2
TGTGCCAGCAGCCGGGACGGAAGGGGAGGTGTTGGCTACACCTTC
CASSRDGRGGVGYTF
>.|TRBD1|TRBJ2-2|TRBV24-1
TGTGCCACCAGTGATTCCCCGGGACAGGGGACCCCCGGGGAGCTGTTTTTT
CATSDSPGQGTPGELFF
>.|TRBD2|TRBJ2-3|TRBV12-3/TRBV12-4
TGTGCCAGCAGTTTATTAGCGGGAGATACGCAGTATTTT
CASSLLAGDTQYF
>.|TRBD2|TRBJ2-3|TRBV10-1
TGCGCCAGCAGTGGGACTAGCGGTCCCGCAGATACGCAGTATTTT
CASSGTSGPADTQYF
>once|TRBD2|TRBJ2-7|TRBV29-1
TGCAGCGTTGAACTAGCGGGAGGACGCTACGAGCAGTACTTC
CSVELAGGRYEQYF
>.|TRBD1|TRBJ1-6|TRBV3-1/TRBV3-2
TGTGCCAGCAGCCCTACCCGGGACAGGGCGAATTCACCCCTCCACTTT
CASSPTRDRANSPLHF
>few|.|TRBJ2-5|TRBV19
TGTGCCACCTCCAGGGGGGACAAGCAAGGGACCCAGTACTTC
CATSRGDKQGTQYF
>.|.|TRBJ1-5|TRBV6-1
TGTGCCAGCAGTGAAGTTACCTGGGGCGGCAATCAGCCCCAGCATTTT
CASSEVTWGGNQPQHF
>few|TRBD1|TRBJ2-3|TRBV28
TGTGCCAGCAGAGCAGGGGGTTGGTCAGATACGCAGTATTTT
CASRAGGWSDTQYF
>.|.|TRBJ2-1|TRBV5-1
TGCGCCAGCAGCTTCGGGGGTTACAATGAGCAGTTCTTC
CASSFGGYNEQFF
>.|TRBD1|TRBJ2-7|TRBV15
TGTGCCACCAGCCCCCGGACAGGGGGCCCCTACGAGCAGTACTTC
CATSPRTGGPYEQYF
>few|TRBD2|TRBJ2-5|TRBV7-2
TGTGCCAGCAGCTTAAGTGGGCTAGCGGAAGAGACCCAGTACTTC
CASSLSGLAEETQYF
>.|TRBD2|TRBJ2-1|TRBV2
TGTGCCAGCACTAGCGGGAGAGCCCACAATGAGCAGTTCTTC
CASTSGRAHNEQFF
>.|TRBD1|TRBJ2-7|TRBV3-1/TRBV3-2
TGTGCCAGCAGCCAACTGGGACAGACGTCCTACGAGCAGTACTTC
CASSQLGQTSYEQYF
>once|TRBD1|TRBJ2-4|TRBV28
TGTGCCAGCACGCTCCGGGACAGGGGGCAGTTAGCCAAAAACATTCAGTACTTC
CASTLRDRGQLAKNIQYF
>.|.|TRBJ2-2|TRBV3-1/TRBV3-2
TGTGCCAGCAGCCAAGGTCGTTTTGTGTCGAACACCGGGGAGCTGTTTTTT
CASSQGRFVSNTGELFF
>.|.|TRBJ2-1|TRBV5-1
TGCGCCAGCAGCGTAAGACCTTCGGGACAAGGCTACAATGAGCAGTTCTTC
CASSVRPSGQGYNEQFF
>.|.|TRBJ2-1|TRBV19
TGTGCCAGTAGTGCGGACGGGGGGCGCGATTACAATGAGCAGTTCTTC
CASSADGGRDYNEQFF
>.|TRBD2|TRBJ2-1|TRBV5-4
TGTGCCAGCAACCTGGTAGCGGGAGGGTCCAATGAGCAGTTCTTC
CASNLVAGGSNEQFF
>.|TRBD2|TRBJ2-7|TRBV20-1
TGCAGTGCCGAACTAGCGAGCGAGCAGTACTTC
CSAELASEQYF
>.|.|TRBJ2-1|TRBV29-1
TGCAGCGTTCCCTACTACAATGAGCAGTTCTTC
CSVPYYNEQFF
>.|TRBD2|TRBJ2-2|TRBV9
TGTGCCAGCAGCGTTAGCGGGGCGAACACCGGGGAGCTGTTTTTT
CASSVSGANTGELFF
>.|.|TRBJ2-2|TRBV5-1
TGCGCCAGCAGCCAACGACCACAAAGCGAGAACGGGGAGCTGTTTTTT
CASSQRPQSENGELFF
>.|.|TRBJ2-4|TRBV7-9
TGTGCCAGCAGCTTATGGAGGGGACAGAAAAGACTAGCCAAAAACATTCAGTACTTC
CASSLWRGQKRLAKNIQYF
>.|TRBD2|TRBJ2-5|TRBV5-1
TGCGCCAGCAGCAGAGGGACTAGCGGGCGGGGGACCCAGTACTTC
CASSRGTSGRGTQYF
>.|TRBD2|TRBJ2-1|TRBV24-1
TGTGCCACCGGCAGCGGGAGAGGGATCAATGAGCAGTTCTTC
CATGSGRGINEQFF
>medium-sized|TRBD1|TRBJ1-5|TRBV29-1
TGCAGCGTGAAGACCGGGACAGGGCAGGGGCCCCAGCATTTT
CSVKTGTGQGPQHF
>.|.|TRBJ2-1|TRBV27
TGTGCCAGCAGTTACAAGCGGGACAATGAGCAGTTCTTC
CASSYKRDNEQFF
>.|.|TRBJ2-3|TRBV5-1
TGCGCCAGCAGCACTAGCCCGAGGAGGACAGATACGCAGTATTTT
CASSTSPRRTDTQYF
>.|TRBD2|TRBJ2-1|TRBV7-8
TGTGCCAGCAGCTTAGAGGTAGCGGGAGGGCCCTATGAGCAGTTCTTC
CASSLEVAGGPYEQFF
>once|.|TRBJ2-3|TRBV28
TGTGCCAGCAGTTTACCCGGGGTTTCGGCTAGCACAGATACGCAGTATTTT
CASSLPGVSASTDTQYF
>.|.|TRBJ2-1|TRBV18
TGTGCCAGCTCACGGCGGGACTCCACTTTGTCCTACAATGAGCAGTTCTTC
CASSRRDSTLSYNEQFF
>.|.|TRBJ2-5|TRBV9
TGTGCCAGCAGCGTTGGCTCTAGTAGCCAAGAGACCCAGTACTTC
CASSVGSSSQETQYF
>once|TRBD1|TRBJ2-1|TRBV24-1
TGTGCCACCAGTGATGCTGGACAGGGGTCTAATGAGCAGTTCTTC
CATSDAGQGSNEQFF
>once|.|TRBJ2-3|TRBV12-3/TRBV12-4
TGTGCCAGCAGTTTAGCCCGGGCAGATACGCAGTATTTT
CASSLARADTQYF
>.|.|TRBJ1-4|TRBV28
TGTGCCAGCAGTTTTCGGGTGGGTGAACTGTTTTTT
CASSFRVGELFF
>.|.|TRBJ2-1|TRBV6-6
TGTGCCAGCAGCCTACTAGTTCTCGATGAGCAGTTCTTC
CASSLLVLDEQFF
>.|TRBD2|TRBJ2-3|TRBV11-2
TGTGCCAGCAGCTCCGTGACTAGCGGGAGCACAGATACGCAGTATTTT
CASSSVTSGSTDTQYF
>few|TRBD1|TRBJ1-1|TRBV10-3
TGTGCCATCAGTAGTGGGACAGGGGGCGCCTCTGAAGCTTTCTTT
CAISSGTGGASEAFF
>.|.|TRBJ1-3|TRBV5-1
TGCGCCAGCAGCTTGGACAGGGATGGGTACACCATATATTTT
CASSLDRDGYTIYF
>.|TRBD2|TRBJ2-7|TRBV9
TGTGCCAGCAGCGTAGACGGGAGGTCTAGCTACGAGCAGTACTTC
CASSVDGRSSYEQYF
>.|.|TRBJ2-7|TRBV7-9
TGTGCCAGCAGCTTATCCACACCCTACGAGCAGTACTTC
CASSLSTPYEQYF
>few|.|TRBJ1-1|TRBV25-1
TGTGCCAGCAGTGAACCTAGGGGGAGGGGGAACACTGAAGCTTTCTTT
CASSEPRGRGNTEAFF
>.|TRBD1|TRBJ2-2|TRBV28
TGTGCCAGCAGTTTGGTGGGACAGGTCCGAGCCGGGGAGCTGTTTTTT
CASSLVGQVRAGELFF
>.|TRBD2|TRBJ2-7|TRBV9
TGTGCCAGCAGCCCCGGGACTAGCGGGAGAGGCGAGCAGTACTTC
CASSPGTSGRGEQYF
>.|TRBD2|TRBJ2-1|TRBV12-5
TGTGCTAGTGGGTTGGTACTGAGCGGGAGTTACAATGAGCAGTTCTTC
CASGLVLSGSYNEQFF
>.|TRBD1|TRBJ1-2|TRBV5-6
TGTGCCAGCAGGCGGGACAGGGGCGGCTACACCTTC
CASRRDRGGYTF
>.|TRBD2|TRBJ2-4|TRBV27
TGTGCCAGCAGTCTTAGCGGGACAAACATTCAGTACTTC
CASSLSGTNIQYF
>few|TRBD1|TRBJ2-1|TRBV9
TGTGCCAGCAGCGTAAGACCGGGACAGGGCAATGAGCAGTTCTTC
CASSVRPGQGNEQFF
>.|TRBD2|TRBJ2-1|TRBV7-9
TGTGCCAGCGAGAAAAGCGGCGGGAGGGCCTATTCCTACAATGAGCAGTTCTTC
CASEKSGGRAYSYNEQFF
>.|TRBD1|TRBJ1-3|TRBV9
TGTGCCAGCAGCGCTACCGGGACAGGCTTCTCTGGAAACACCATATATTTT
CASSATGTGFSGNTIYF
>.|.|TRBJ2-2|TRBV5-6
TGTGCCAGCAGCTTGGCAGGGCCCGGGGAGCTGTTTTTT
CASSLAGPGELFF
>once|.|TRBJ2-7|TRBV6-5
TGTGCCAGCAGTTTGGGGGGCTCCTACGAGCAGTACTTC
CASSLGGSYEQYF
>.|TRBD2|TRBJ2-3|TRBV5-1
TGCGCCAGCAGCTACCCGCCGCCACGGGGGGGGCAGGCAGATACGCAGTATTTT
CASSYPPPRGGQADTQYF
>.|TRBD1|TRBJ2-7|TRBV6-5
TGTGCCAGCGCGGGGTCCGGGACAGGGGGCAGGGAGCAGTACTTC
CASAGSGTGGREQYF
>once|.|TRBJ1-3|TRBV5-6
TGTGCCAGCAGCTTTTACTCTGGAAACACCATATATTTT
CASSFYSGNTIYF